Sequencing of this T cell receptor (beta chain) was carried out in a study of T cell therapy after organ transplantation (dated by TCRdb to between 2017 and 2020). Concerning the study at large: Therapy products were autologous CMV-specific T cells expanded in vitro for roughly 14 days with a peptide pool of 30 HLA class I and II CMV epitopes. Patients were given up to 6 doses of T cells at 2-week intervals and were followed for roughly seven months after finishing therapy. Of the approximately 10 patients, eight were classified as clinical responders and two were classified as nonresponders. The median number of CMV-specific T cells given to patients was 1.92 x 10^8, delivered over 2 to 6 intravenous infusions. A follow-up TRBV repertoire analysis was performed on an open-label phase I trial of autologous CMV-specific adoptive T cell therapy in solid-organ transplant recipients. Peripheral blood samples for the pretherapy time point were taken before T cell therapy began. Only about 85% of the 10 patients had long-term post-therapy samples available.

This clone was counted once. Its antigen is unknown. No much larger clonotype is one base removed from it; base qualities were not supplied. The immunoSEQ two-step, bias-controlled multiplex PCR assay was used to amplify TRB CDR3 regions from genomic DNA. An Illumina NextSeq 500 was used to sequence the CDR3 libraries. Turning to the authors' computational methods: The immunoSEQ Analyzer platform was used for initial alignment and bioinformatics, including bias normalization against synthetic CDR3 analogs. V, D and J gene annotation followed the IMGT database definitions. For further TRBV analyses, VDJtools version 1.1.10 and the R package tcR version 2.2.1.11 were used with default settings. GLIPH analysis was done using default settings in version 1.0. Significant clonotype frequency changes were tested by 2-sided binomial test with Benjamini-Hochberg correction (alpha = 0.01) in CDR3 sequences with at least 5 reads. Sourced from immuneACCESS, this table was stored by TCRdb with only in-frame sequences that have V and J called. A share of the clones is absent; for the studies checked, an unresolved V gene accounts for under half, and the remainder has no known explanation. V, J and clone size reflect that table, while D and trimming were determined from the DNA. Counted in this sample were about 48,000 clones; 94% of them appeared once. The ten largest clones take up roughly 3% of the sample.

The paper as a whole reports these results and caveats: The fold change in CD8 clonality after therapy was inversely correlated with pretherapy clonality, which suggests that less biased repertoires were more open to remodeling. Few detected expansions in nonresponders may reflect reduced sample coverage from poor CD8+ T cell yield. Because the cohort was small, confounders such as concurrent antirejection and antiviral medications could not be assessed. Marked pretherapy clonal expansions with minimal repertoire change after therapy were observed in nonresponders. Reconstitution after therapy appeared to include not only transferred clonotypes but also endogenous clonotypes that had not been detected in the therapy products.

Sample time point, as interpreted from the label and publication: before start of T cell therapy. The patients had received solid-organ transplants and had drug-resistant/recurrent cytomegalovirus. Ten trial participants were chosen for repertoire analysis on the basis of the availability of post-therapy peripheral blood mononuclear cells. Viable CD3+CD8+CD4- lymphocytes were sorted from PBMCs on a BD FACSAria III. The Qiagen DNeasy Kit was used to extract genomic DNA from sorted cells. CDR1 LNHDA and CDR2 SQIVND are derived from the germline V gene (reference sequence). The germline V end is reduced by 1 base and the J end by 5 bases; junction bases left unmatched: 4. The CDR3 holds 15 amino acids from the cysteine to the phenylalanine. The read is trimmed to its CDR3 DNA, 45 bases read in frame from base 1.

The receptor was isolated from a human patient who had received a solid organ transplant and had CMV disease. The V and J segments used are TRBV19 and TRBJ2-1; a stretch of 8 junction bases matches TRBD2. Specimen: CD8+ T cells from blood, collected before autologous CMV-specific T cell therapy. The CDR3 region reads CASSIVASGHNEQFF. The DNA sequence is TGTGCCAGTAGTATAGTCGCTAGCGGGCACAATGAGCAGTTCTTC.